The next 5 T cell receptor beta chains were all read from a single sample in a study of blood T cells in healthy people across ages. A second PCR, run for about 6 to 11 cycles, used a sample-barcoded 5' primer plus a J-beta primer mix. One entry per CDR3 protein, called by TCRdb with MiXCR from the 5' RACE reads. The sample contains 750,000 to 950,000 distinct CDR3 sequences, around a quarter of which appear only once. Another study also made use of these data, one on T cells of mothers and their children.

Input material: blood. These TCRs come from a boy between 10 and 17 years old in good health.

This clonotype was found once. The chain combines TRBV12-3 or TRBV12-4 with TRBJ2-3; perhaps D is TRBD1 or TRBD2 (6 bases each). Trimming pared 2 bases from V and 2 bases from J, leaving 11 bases between. The CDR3 spans 15 residues. CDR3 DNA sequence: TGTGCCAGCAGTTTAAACTGGGGGGCCACAGATACGCAGTATTTT. Translation: CASSLNWGATDTQYF.

J is TRBJ2-7 and V is TRBV6-5; 7 nucleotides line up with TRBD2. Germline V CDR1 and CDR2: MNHEY, SVGAGI. This CDR3 contains 15 residues. Trimming cost V 7 bases and J 3 bases; bases outside gene matches: 12. The CDR3: CASTPGGGTGYEQYF. As DNA, the CDR3 is TGTGCCAGCACTCCCGGGGGAGGGACGGGCTACGAGCAGTACTTC.

The V gene is TRBV7-9, the J gene TRBJ2-5; D is possibly TRBD1 or TRBD2 (5 bases each). The DNA end is more similar to TRBJ2-7, so the J call may be wrong. There are 15 residues in the CDR3. Germline V gene sequence: CDR1 SEHNR, CDR2 FQNEAQ (reference sequence). The CDR3 here is CASSFGRDPTYEQYF. The CDR3 bases are TGTGCCAGCAGCTTTGGCAGGGACCCCACCTACGAGCAGTACTTC.

The V and J genes are TRBV6-1 and TRBJ2-5; the match to TRBD2 covers 8 bases. CDR1 MNHNS and CDR2 SASEGT come from the germline V gene. The CDR3 length is 16 residues. Losses at the gene ends were 5 bases for V and 4 bases for J; bases not matched to a gene: 12. The CDR3 region is CASSRTGTSFRETQYF. As DNA, the CDR3 is TGTGCCAGCAGTCGGACCGGGACTAGTTTTCGAGAGACCCAGTACTTC.

This chain uses TRBV3-1 with TRBJ2-1; D is undetermined. V shed 0 bases and J shed 4 bases, with 13 bases lying between them. There are 16 residues in the CDR3. The germline gives CDR1 LGHDT, CDR2 YNNKEL (reference sequence). The CDR3 loop is CASSQDQGFPYNEQFF. In DNA, the CDR3 is TGTGCCAGCAGCCAAGATCAAGGCTTCCCTTACAATGAGCAGTTCTTC.